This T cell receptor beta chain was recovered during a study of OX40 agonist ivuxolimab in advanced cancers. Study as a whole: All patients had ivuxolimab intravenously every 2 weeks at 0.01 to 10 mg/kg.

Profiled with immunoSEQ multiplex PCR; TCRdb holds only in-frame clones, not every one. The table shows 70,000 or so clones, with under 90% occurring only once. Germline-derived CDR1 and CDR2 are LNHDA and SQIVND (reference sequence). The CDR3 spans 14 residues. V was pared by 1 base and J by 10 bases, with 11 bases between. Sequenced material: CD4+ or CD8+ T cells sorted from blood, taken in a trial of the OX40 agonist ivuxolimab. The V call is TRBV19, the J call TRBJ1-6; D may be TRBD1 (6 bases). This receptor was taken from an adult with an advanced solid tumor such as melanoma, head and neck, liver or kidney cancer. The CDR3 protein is CASSIARGGSPLHF. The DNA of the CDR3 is TGTGCCAGTAGTATAGCCAGGGGCGGATCACCCCTCCACTTT.